The 19 T cell receptor beta chains below were found in one sample sequenced in a study of blood T cells in healthy people across ages. A J-beta primer mix and a sample-barcoded 5' primer were used in a second PCR of about 6 to 12 cycles. Via MiXCR, TCRdb re-called the 5' RACE reads, giving one row per CDR3 protein. The sample comprises around 750,000 distinct CDR3 sequences, about 48% of which are singletons, and approximately 40% rests with the top ten. The sequencing input was blood. All receptors derive from an elderly man in good health.

This clonotype turned up a few times. The CDR3: CASSLQGAPYEQYF. CDR3 nucleotide sequence: TGTGCCAGCAGTTTACAGGGTGCCCCCTACGAGCAGTACTTC. The chain couples TRBV27 to TRBJ2-7; D is possibly TRBD1 (5 bases). This CDR3 has 14 amino acids. Germline V gene data show CDR1 as MNHEY and CDR2 as SMNVEV (reference sequence). V dropped 2 bases and J dropped 2 bases, with 10 bases sitting between them.

This clonotype was seen more than once but under ten times. The V call is TRBV5-5, the J call TRBJ2-5; 12 nucleotides align to TRBD2. The CDR3 is 14 residues long. The germline V gene encodes CDR1 SGHKS and CDR2 YYEKEE (reference sequence). The junction had 4 bases not matched to a gene; V was cut back by 4 bases and J by 6 bases. The CDR3: CASSVTSGSQTQYF. In DNA, the CDR3 is TGTGCCAGCAGCGTGACTAGCGGGAGCCAGACCCAGTACTTC.

This rearrangement joins TRBV2 to TRBJ2-7; D is possibly TRBD1 (6 bases). The V end lost 4 bases, the J end lost 3 bases, and 13 bases lay between the germline ends. CDR1 is SNHLY, CDR2 FYNNEI, per germline. The CDR3 has 14 residues. CDR3 loop: CASSGTVPVYEQYF. CDR3 nucleotides: TGTGCCAGCAGTGGGACAGTGCCGGTCTACGAGCAGTACTTC.

V gene TRBV6-1 combines with J gene TRBJ1-6; 7 bases are shared with TRBD1. The germline CDR1 and CDR2 sequences are MNHNS and SASEGT. The V segment lost 3 bases and the J segment 9 bases; nucleotides outside the gene matches: 5. This CDR3 has 14 amino acids. CDR3 coding DNA: TGTGCCAGCAGTGAGACCAGGGGGTTTTCACCCCTCCACTTT. Translating gives CASSETRGFSPLHF.

This clonotype was detected a few times. The chain is built from TRBV7-9 and TRBJ1-5; D not certain. CDR3 length: 15 residues. Trimming stripped 0 bases from V and 0 bases from J, with 6 bases between. Germline assignment: CDR1 SEHNR and CDR2 FQNEAQ (reference sequence). The CDR3 spells CASSLAVGSNQPQHF. The CDR3, as DNA: TGTGCCAGCAGCTTAGCGGTGGGTAGCAATCAGCCCCAGCATTTT.

The V and J genes are TRBV18 and TRBJ2-1; weak D call: TRBD1 (5 bases). The germline V gene has CDR1 KGHSH and CDR2 LQKENI. Trimming took 4 bases from V and 8 from J, leaving 15 bases between them. The CDR3 runs to 14 residues. The CDR3 DNA is TGTGCCAGCTCACGGGCAGGGCTGGTGGATGAGCAGTTCTTC. Its protein product is CASSRAGLVDEQFF.

A single count supports this clonotype. The CDR3 reads CSAHPRTSGRYNEQFF. The CDR3 bases are TGCAGTGCCCATCCTCGGACTAGCGGGAGGTACAATGAGCAGTTCTTC. This chain joins TRBV20-1 and TRBJ2-1; 14 bases map to TRBD2. The junction had 8 bases not matched to a gene; V was cut back by 6 bases and J by 4 bases. The CDR3 is 16 amino acids. Looked up from germline, CDR1 is DFQATT and CDR2 is SNEGSKA (reference sequence).

This sequence joins TRBV20-1 and TRBJ1-2, with D maybe TRBD1 (5 bases). The CDR3 is made up of 16 amino acids. V lost 6 bases to trimming and J lost 1 base, with 21 bases between them. Germline V lookup: CDR1 DFQATT, CDR2 SNEGSKA (reference sequence). The CDR3: CSASKGRPSGNYGYTF. The CDR3 DNA reads TGCAGTGCGAGTAAGGGACGCCCGTCGGGTAACTATGGCTACACCTTC.

The chain has TRBV6-6 and TRBJ2-1, with 9 nucleotides matching TRBD2. This CDR3 has 16 residues. Trimming at V came to 0 bases and at J to 6 bases, leaving 6 bases not matched to a gene. Per germline, CDR1 MNHNY and CDR2 SVGAGI (reference sequence). This chain's CDR3 is CASSYSRVTSGNEQFF. In DNA, the CDR3 is TGTGCCAGCAGTTACTCGCGGGTGACTAGCGGCAATGAGCAGTTCTTC.

The rearrangement joins TRBV2 to TRBJ2-5; possibly TRBD2 for D (5 bases). Looked up from germline, CDR1 is SNHLY and CDR2 is FYNNEI. The V and J ends lost 7 bases and 2 bases respectively, with 14 bases between them. The CDR3 spans 14 residues. The DNA for the CDR3 is TGTGCCAGCATGAGGGATCGGCTACAAGAGACCCAGTACTTC. Residues: CASMRDRLQETQYF.

This chain links TRBV29-1 with TRBJ2-1, with 7 bases matching TRBD1. The germline V gene has CDR1 SQVTM and CDR2 ANQGSEA. The CDR3 contains 11 residues. The ends lost 6 bases at V and 9 bases at J; junction bases unmatched: 5. CDR3: CSVSGTAEQFF. Here the CDR3 DNA reads TGCAGCGTCTCCGGGACAGCTGAGCAGTTCTTC.

V gene TRBV6-6 combines with J gene TRBJ2-7; possible D gene TRBD2, 6 bases. The CDR3 is made up of 16 amino acids. Germline loops: CDR1 MNHNY, CDR2 SVGAGI (reference sequence). The V gene lost 6 bases and the J gene lost 0 bases, with 18 bases spanning the gap. The CDR3: CASSPFRRENSYEQYF. The CDR3 DNA is TGTGCCAGCAGCCCGTTCAGGCGGGAAAACTCCTACGAGCAGTACTTC.

V and J are TRBV29-1 and TRBJ2-2; 12 bases are a match to TRBD2. The junction had 8 bases not matched to a gene; V was cut back by 5 bases and J by 4 bases. The CDR3 has 16 amino acids. CDR1 is SQVTM and CDR2 is ANQGSEA in the germline V gene. The CDR3 loop reads CSVRGLAGSLTGELFF. CDR3 nucleotides: TGCAGCGTTCGAGGACTAGCGGGGAGTCTCACCGGGGAGCTGTTTTTT.

J is TRBJ1-4 and V is TRBV20-1; 8 bases are shared with TRBD1. This CDR3 region has 15 residues. CDR1 is DFQATT and CDR2 is SNEGSKA in the germline V gene (reference sequence). Trimming cost V 3 bases and J 5 bases; bases outside gene matches: 8. The CDR3 bases are TGCAGTGCTAGGTGGAGGACAGGGCGAAATGAAAAACTGTTTTTT. This codes for CSARWRTGRNEKLFF.

This clonotype turned up a few times. This chain joins TRBV7-2 and TRBJ2-1, with 7 positions matching TRBD2. The J segment lost 7 bases and the V segment lost 0 bases, leaving 6 bases of the junction unmatched. This CDR3 is 15 amino acids long. The germline gives CDR1 SGHTA, CDR2 FQGNSA. CDR3 nucleotides: TGTGCCAGCAGCTTAGCGGGGGGGGAGTGGAATGAGCAGTTCTTC. As protein: CASSLAGGEWNEQFF.

The genes are TRBV7-2 and TRBJ2-5; 11 nucleotides align to TRBD1. The CDR3 is 16 residues long. V lost 5 bases, J lost 4 bases, and 9 bases stayed unmatched. Per the germline V gene, CDR1 is SGHTA and CDR2 is FQGNSA. The CDR3 DNA reads as TGTGCCAGCAGCATCCCTTCCGGGACAGGGGGAGAGACCCAGTACTTC. Residues: CASSIPSGTGGETQYF.

This clonotype was observed a few times. This chain uses TRBV6-6 with TRBJ2-1; tentative D call: TRBD2 (5 bases). V lost 7 bases and J lost 0, with 10 bases in between. This CDR3 is built from 14 residues. The germline V gene has CDR1 MNHNY and CDR2 SVGAGI (reference sequence). The CDR3 protein is CASTGLGSYNEQFF. Here the CDR3 DNA reads TGTGCCAGCACGGGGTTGGGCTCCTACAATGAGCAGTTCTTC.

This clonotype has at least ten counts. The V call is TRBV15, the J call TRBJ2-7; no clear D gene. CDR1 and CDR2 (germline): LNHNV, YYDKDF (reference sequence). Trimming removed 5 bases from V and 7 bases from J, with 12 bases in between. The CDR3 runs to 12 residues. Here the CDR3 DNA reads TGTGCCACCAGCTATTCAGGTGAAGAGCAGTACTTC. Amino acids: CATSYSGEEQYF.

This clonotype has more than one count but fewer than ten. V usage is TRBV7-8 and J usage is TRBJ2-3, with D possibly matching TRBD2 (6 bases). Trimming took off 5 bases at V and 1 base at J, with 16 bases between the two ends. This CDR3 is built from 16 residues. Germline V lookup: CDR1 SGHVS, CDR2 FQNEAQ. The CDR3 bases are TGTGCCAGCAGCCCCCAGATGAGGAGGGGCACAGATACGCAGTATTTT. Translated: CASSPQMRRGTDTQYF. Full variable domain (rest looked up from reference TRBV7-8 and TRBJ2-3): GAGVSQSPRYKVAKRGQDVALRCDPISGHVSLFWYQQALGQGPEFLTYFQNEAQLDKSGLPSDRFFAERPEGSVSTLKIQRTQQEDSAVYLCASSPQMRRGTDTQYFGPGTRLTVL.